Listed here are 27 T cell receptor beta chains from one sample, sequenced in a study of shared clonotypes between healthy human individuals. Measured with immunoSEQ multiplex PCR; TCRdb has only the in-frame clones, and not every one. The sample holds about 1.5 million clones, approximately 98% seen once. Source material: naive CD4+ T cells sorted from blood. Subset noted: CD45RA+ positively selected. All receptors come from a man younger than 40 in good health.

The V and J genes are TRBV7-6 and TRBJ1-2; D call uncertain. Germline CDR1 is SGHVS and CDR2 is FNYEAQ. Trimming pared 1 base from V and 0 bases from J, leaving 9 bases between. This CDR3 is 15 amino acids long. In DNA form, the CDR3 reads TGTGCCAGCAGCTTAGGCACAGACGCTAACTATGGCTACACCTTC. Protein sequence: CASSLGTDANYGYTF.

V and J are TRBV9 and TRBJ2-5; D perhaps matches TRBD2 (5 bases). Trimming shortened V by 3 bases and J by 13 bases, and 16 bases separated the two germline ends. This CDR3 is built from 12 residues. In germline, CDR1 is SGDLS, CDR2 YYNGEE. The DNA for the CDR3 is TGTGCCAGCAGCGAACCAGGACTCCCCTTGTACTTC. It yields the protein CASSEPGLPLYF.

This clone was observed once. The chain recombines TRBV5-4 with TRBJ2-5; 8 bases line up with TRBD1. CDR3 length: 16 amino acids. The V and J ends lost 0 bases and 5 bases, in that order; junction bases with no gene match: 9. Per germline, CDR1 SGHNT and CDR2 YYREEE (reference sequence). The CDR3 reads CASSLGKVQGAETQYF. The CDR3 bases are TGTGCCAGCAGCTTGGGGAAAGTGCAGGGGGCCGAGACCCAGTACTTC. The full variable domain, rest sourced from reference TRBV5-4 and TRBJ2-5, is ETGVTQSPTHLIKTRGQQVTLRCSSQSGHNTVSWYQQALGQGPQFIFQYYREEENGRGNFPPRFSGLQFPNYSSELNVNALELDDSALYLCASSLGKVQGAETQYFGPGTRLLVL.

The CDR3 bases are TGCAGCGTGCCCTGGTTGGGGTATACGCAGTATTTT. This encodes CSVPWLGYTQYF. The V gene is TRBV29-1, the J gene TRBJ2-3, with no clear D. Trimming removed 6 bases at V and 7 bases at J, with 14 bases between. The CDR3 loop spans 12 amino acids. CDR1 SQVTM and CDR2 ANQGSEA come from the germline V gene.

The CDR3 DNA reads as TGTGCCTGGACCAAGACAGGGGGCGCAAGTAACTATGGCTACACCTTC. This sequence encodes CAWTKTGGASNYGYTF. The chain employs TRBV30 and TRBJ1-2, with TRBD1 matching over 10 bases. The trim removed 4 bases at V and 1 base at J, leaving 9 bases unmatched. Germline CDR1 is GTSNPN and CDR2 is SVGIG (reference sequence). CDR3 size: 16 residues. Full variable domain (remainder filled in from reference TRBV30 and TRBJ1-2): SQTIHQWPATLVQPVGSPLSLECTVEGTSNPNLYWYRQAAGRGLQLLFYSVGIGQISSEVPQNLSASRPQDRQFILSSKKLLLSDSGFYLCAWTKTGGASNYGYTFGSGTRLTVV.

This chain links TRBV28 with TRBJ1-2; 8 bases map to TRBD1. The V gene end was trimmed by 5 bases and the J gene end by 2 bases; junction bases not matched to a gene: 7. This CDR3 is 15 amino acids long. The germline CDR1 and CDR2 sequences are MDHEN and SYDVKM. The CDR3 coding sequence is TGTGCCAGCAGTGGACAGGGACGGACCAACTATGGCTACACCTTC. Amino acids: CASSGQGRTNYGYTF.

The rearrangement links TRBV5-1 to TRBJ2-6; unclear D gene. V lost 5 bases and J lost 0, with 21 bases in between. Germline CDR1 SGHRS, CDR2 YFSETQ. The CDR3 runs 19 residues. The CDR3 sequence is CASSHSGRPIDSGANVLTF. CDR3 coding DNA: TGCGCCAGCAGTCATTCGGGCAGGCCCATCGACTCTGGGGCCAACGTCCTGACTTTC.

This clone is a singleton in its sample. The rearrangement joins TRBV29-1 to TRBJ2-5, with unresolved D. The CDR3 runs to 12 residues. Germline CDR1 is SQVTM and CDR2 is ANQGSEA. The V and J ends lost 4 bases and 5 bases respectively, with 11 bases between them. DNA for the CDR3: TGCAGCGTTGTTGGGGTCGGGGAGACCCAGTACTTC. Translation gives CSVVGVGETQYF.

The chain has TRBV7-2 and TRBJ2-7, with 9 bases lining up with TRBD2. The CDR3 contains 14 residues. In germline, CDR1 is SGHTA, CDR2 FQGNSA. The V gene end was trimmed by 5 bases and the J gene end by 4 bases; junction bases not matched to a gene: 6. As DNA, the CDR3 is TGTGCCAGCAGCAGACTAGCGGAAGTGTACGAGCAGTACTTC. It specifies CASSRLAEVYEQYF.

This clone was seen once. The chain carries TRBV5-1 and TRBJ2-2; D perhaps matches TRBD1 (6 bases). CDR1 is SGHRS and CDR2 is YFSETQ in the germline V gene. The germline V and J ends were trimmed by 8 bases and 5 bases, with 16 bases remaining between them. This CDR3 has 14 residues. The CDR3 coding sequence is TGCGCCAGTATGTCCCACAGGGATACCGGGGAGCTGTTTTTT. This translates into CASMSHRDTGELFF.

To note about this clone: The same CDR3 also results from other DNA sequences found in this sample. The gene calls are TRBV9 and TRBJ2-3; 7 bases map to TRBD2. Unmatched junction bases numbered 3, after V lost 2 bases and J lost 0 bases. The CDR3 covers 15 residues. Germline CDR1 SGDLS, CDR2 YYNGEE. Here the CDR3 DNA reads TGTGCCAGCAGCGTGAGCGGGACTAGCACAGATACGCAGTATTTT. Its translation: CASSVSGTSTDTQYF.

The V gene is TRBV5-5, the J gene TRBJ2-7; TRBD1 agrees at 7 bases. J lost 4 bases, V lost 5 bases, and 3 bases had no gene match. Germline V CDR1 and CDR2: SGHKS, YYEKEE (reference sequence). The CDR3 consists of 12 residues. DNA for the CDR3: TGTGCCAGCAGACAGACAGGGTACGAGCAGTACTTC. It yields the protein CASRQTGYEQYF.

This chain connects TRBV5-4 to TRBJ2-1; D may be TRBD1 (6 bases). V lost 2 bases and J lost 6, with 12 bases in between. The CDR3 covers 14 residues. Germline V gene data show CDR1 as SGHNT and CDR2 as YYREEE (reference sequence). CDR3 sequence reads: CASSFGRGSNEQFF. The DNA of the CDR3 is TGTGCCAGCAGCTTCGGCAGGGGCTCCAATGAGCAGTTCTTC.

The V gene is TRBV5-1, the J gene TRBJ2-1, with 13 bases fitting TRBD2. Losses at the gene ends were 2 bases for V and 7 bases for J; bases not matched to a gene: 6. This CDR3 has 16 residues. In germline, CDR1 is SGHRS, CDR2 YFSETQ. CDR3 DNA sequence: TGCGCCAGCAGCTTACCGGGACTAGCGGGAATAAATGAGCAGTTCTTC. It specifies CASSLPGLAGINEQFF.

V and J are TRBV9 and TRBJ1-4; D remains unclear. This CDR3 spans 14 amino acids. Germline V gives CDR1 SGDLS, CDR2 YYNGEE. Trimming stripped 0 bases from V and 5 bases from J, with 8 bases between. This CDR3 reads CASSVGARNEKLFF. The CDR3 region has the DNA TGTGCCAGCAGCGTAGGGGCCAGAAATGAAAAACTGTTTTTT. The entire variable domain, with the rest obtained from reference TRBV9 and TRBJ1-4, is as follows: DSGVTQTPKHLITATGQRVTLRCSPRSGDLSVYWYQQSLDQGLQFLIQYYNGEERAKGNILERFSAQQFPDLHSELNLSSLELGDSALYFCASSVGARNEKLFFGSGTQLSVL.

Points on this clone: The sample contains more than one DNA sequence encoding this CDR3. V gene TRBV7-2 combines with J gene TRBJ2-7; D gene uncertain. The CDR3 extends over 13 amino acids. From germline, CDR1 is SGHTA and CDR2 FQGNSA. The V and J ends lost 1 base and 4 bases respectively, with 8 bases between them. The CDR3 DNA reads as TGTGCCAGCAGCTTAGTTCCTGGGTACGAGCAGTACTTC. This translates into CASSLVPGYEQYF. The full variable domain, in which reference TRBV7-2 and TRBJ2-7 provide the parts outside the CDR3, is GAGVSQSPSNKVTEKGKDVELRCDPISGHTALYWYRQSLGQGLEFLIYFQGNSAPDKSGLPSDRFSAERTGGSVSTLTIQRTQQEDSAVYLCASSLVPGYEQYFGPGTRLTVT.

J is TRBJ2-5 and V is TRBV5-4; D possibly corresponds to TRBD2 (5 bases). This CDR3 comprises 14 residues. Germline CDR1 and CDR2: SGHNT and YYREEE (reference sequence). Trimming cost V 4 bases and J 3 bases, with 13 bases left between them. CDR3 in amino acids: CASSIGERKETQYF. DNA for the CDR3: TGTGCCAGCAGCATTGGGGAGAGAAAAGAGACCCAGTACTTC.

The CDR3 loop reads CSVEDKQEGRLFF. The CDR3 DNA reads as TGCAGCGTTGAAGACAAACAGGAAGGGAGGCTGTTCTTC. The chain joins TRBV29-1 to TRBJ2-1; tentative D call: TRBD2 (6 bases). The CDR3 has 13 residues. Germline CDR1 SQVTM, CDR2 ANQGSEA. The V gene lost 0 bases and the J gene lost 15 bases, with 18 bases spanning the gap.

This chain links TRBV5-4 with TRBJ2-7; D is possibly TRBD1 or TRBD2 (5 bases each). The CDR3 is made up of 14 amino acids. Germline loops: CDR1 SGHNT, CDR2 YYREEE (reference sequence). V lost 1 base and J lost 4, with 12 bases in between. The chain's CDR3 is CASSLRGPTYEQYF. The CDR3 region has the DNA TGTGCCAGCAGCTTGCGGGGACCGACGTACGAGCAGTACTTC.

J is TRBJ2-1 and V is TRBV2; D not certain. CDR3 length: 17 residues. Germline V gene data show CDR1 as SNHLY and CDR2 as FYNNEI. V lost 6 bases and J lost 0, with 18 bases in between. The chain's CDR3 is CASSYYLPSSSYNEQFF. Here the CDR3 DNA reads TGTGCCAGCAGCTACTATCTACCTAGTTCCTCCTACAATGAGCAGTTCTTC.

The rearrangement links TRBV7-6 to TRBJ1-2; D is unresolved. The CDR3 sequence is 15 residues long. Germline assignment: CDR1 SGHVS and CDR2 FNYEAQ. V lost 1 base to trimming and J lost 8 bases, with 17 bases between them. This CDR3 is CASSLVPGGMDGYTF. The CDR3 DNA is TGTGCCAGCAGCTTAGTTCCAGGCGGAATGGACGGCTACACCTTC.

The chain has TRBV5-4 and TRBJ2-1; TRBD1 might be the D (6 bases). The germline V gene has CDR1 SGHNT and CDR2 YYREEE (reference sequence). CDR3 length: 13 residues. V lost 8 bases and J lost 5, with 14 bases in between. CDR3 DNA: TGTGCCAGTACGACAAGGACAGACAATGAGCAGTTCTTC. Translated, it gives CASTTRTDNEQFF.

This chain connects TRBV4-3 to TRBJ2-5; the match to TRBD2 covers 10 bases. The CDR3 consists of 17 residues. Germline V gives CDR1 LGHNA, CDR2 YSLEER. Losses at the gene ends were 1 base for V and 2 bases for J; bases not matched to a gene: 7. The CDR3 loop is CASSQGAAGGRQETQYF. Written as DNA, the CDR3 is TGCGCCAGCAGCCAAGGCGCAGCGGGGGGGAGGCAAGAGACCCAGTACTTC.

V usage is TRBV7-2 and J usage is TRBJ2-5, with 8 bases matching TRBD1. Per germline, CDR1 SGHTA and CDR2 FQGNSA. CDR3 length equals 13 residues. The V and J ends lost 5 bases and 4 bases, in that order; junction bases with no gene match: 3. This CDR3 reads CASSGQGGETQYF. CDR3 DNA sequence: TGTGCCAGCAGCGGACAGGGCGGAGAGACCCAGTACTTC. Together with reference TRBV7-2 and TRBJ2-5, the CDR3 gives the full variable domain: GAGVSQSPSNKVTEKGKDVELRCDPISGHTALYWYRQSLGQGLEFLIYFQGNSAPDKSGLPSDRFSAERTGGSVSTLTIQRTQQEDSAVYLCASSGQGGETQYFGPGTRLLVL.

The chain couples TRBV10-1 to TRBJ2-3, with D maybe TRBD2 (6 bases). Germline loops: CDR1 WNHNN, CDR2 SYGVQD (reference sequence). CDR3 length equals 12 residues. The V end lost 9 bases, the J end lost 2 bases, and 9 bases lay between the germline ends. CDR3 protein: CARGTPTDTQYF. The CDR3 DNA follows: TGCGCCAGAGGGACTCCCACAGATACGCAGTATTTT.

The V and J genes are TRBV7-2 and TRBJ2-1, with 9 bases lining up with TRBD2. Germline assignment: CDR1 SGHTA and CDR2 FQGNSA. Trimming took 5 bases from V and 8 from J; bases not matched to a gene: 10. This CDR3 contains 15 residues. CDR3: CASSPLAGRAYEQFF. The CDR3 DNA reads TGTGCCAGCAGCCCTCTAGCGGGAAGAGCCTATGAGCAGTTCTTC.

This chain links TRBV5-1 with TRBJ1-3; D may be TRBD1 (6 bases). CDR3 length: 20 amino acids. Germline lookup yields CDR1 SGHRS and CDR2 YFSETQ. V was pared by 2 bases and J by 0 bases, with 24 bases between. The CDR3 DNA is TGCGCCAGCAGCTTCGGGGGGGCCCAACCCACAGCAAACTCTGGAAACACCATATATTTT. Its protein product is CASSFGGAQPTANSGNTIYF.